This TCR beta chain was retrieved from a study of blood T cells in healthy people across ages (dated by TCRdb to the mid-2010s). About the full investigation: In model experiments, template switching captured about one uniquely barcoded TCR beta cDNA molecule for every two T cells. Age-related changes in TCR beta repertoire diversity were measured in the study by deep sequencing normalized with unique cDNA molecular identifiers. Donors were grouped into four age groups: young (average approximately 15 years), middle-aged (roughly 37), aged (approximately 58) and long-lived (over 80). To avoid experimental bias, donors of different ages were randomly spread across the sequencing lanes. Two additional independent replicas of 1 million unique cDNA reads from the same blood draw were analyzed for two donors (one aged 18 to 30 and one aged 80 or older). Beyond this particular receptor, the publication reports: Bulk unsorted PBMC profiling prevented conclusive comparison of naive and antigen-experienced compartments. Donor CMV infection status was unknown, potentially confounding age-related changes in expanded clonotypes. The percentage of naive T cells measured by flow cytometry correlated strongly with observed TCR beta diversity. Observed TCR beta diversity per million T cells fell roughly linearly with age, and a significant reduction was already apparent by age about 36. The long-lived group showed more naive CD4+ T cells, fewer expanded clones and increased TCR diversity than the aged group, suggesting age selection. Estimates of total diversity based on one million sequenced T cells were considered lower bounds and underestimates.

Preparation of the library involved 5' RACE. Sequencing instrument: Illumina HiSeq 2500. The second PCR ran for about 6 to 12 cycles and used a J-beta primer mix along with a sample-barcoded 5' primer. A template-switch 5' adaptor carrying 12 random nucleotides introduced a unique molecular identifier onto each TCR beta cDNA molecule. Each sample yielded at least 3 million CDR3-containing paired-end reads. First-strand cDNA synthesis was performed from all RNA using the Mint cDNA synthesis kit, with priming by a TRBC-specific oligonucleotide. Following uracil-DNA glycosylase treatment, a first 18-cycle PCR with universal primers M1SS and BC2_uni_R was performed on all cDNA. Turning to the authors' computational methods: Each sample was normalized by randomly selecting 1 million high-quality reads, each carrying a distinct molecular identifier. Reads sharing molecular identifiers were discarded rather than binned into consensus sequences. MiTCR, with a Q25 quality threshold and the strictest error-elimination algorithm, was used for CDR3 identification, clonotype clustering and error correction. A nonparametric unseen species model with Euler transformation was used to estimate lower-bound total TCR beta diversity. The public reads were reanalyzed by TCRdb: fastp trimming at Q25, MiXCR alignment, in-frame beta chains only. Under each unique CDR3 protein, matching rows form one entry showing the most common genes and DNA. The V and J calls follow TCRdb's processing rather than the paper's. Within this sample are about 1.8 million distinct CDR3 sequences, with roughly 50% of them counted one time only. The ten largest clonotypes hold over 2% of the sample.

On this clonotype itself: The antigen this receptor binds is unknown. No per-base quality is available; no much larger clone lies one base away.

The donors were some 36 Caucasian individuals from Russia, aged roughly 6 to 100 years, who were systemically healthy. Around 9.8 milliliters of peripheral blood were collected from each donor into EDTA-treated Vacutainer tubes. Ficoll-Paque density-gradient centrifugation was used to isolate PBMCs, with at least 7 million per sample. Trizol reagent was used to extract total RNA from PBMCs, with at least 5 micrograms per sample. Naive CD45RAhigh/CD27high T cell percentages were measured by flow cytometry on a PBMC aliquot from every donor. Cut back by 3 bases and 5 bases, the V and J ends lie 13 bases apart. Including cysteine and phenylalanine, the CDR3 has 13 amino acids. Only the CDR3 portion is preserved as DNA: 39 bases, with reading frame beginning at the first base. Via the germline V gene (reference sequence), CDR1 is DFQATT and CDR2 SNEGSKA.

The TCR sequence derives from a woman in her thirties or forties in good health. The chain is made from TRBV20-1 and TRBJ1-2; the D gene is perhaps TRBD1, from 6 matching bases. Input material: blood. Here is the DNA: TGCAGTGCTAGCCACACGACAGGATATGGCTACACCTTC. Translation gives CSASHTTGYGYTF.